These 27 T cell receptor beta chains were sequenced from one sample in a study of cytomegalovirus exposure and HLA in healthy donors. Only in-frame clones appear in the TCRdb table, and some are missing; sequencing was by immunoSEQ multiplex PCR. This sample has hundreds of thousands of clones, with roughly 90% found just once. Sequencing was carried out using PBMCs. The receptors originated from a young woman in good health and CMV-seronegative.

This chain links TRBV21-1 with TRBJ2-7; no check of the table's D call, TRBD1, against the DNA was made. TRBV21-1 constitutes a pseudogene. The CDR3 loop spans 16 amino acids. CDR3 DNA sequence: TGTGCCAGCAGCACTCGCCCAGACAGGGGGAGAAACGAGCAGTACTTC. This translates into CASSTRPDRGRNEQYF.

The CDR3 DNA follows: TGTGCCAGCAGGCCCGCCCCGACAGGGGGAACAGATACGCAGTATTTT. It translates to CASRPAPTGGTDTQYF. The V and J genes are TRBV27 and TRBJ2-3; TRBD1 matches 9 bases. V lost 6 bases and J lost 3; bases outside the gene matches: 10. CDR3 size: 16 residues. Germline assignment: CDR1 MNHEY and CDR2 SMNVEV (reference sequence).

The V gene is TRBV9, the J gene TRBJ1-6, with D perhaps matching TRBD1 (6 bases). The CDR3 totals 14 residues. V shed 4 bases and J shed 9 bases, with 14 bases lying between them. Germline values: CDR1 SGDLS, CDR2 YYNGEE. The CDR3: CASSPHRERSPLHF. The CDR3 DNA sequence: TGTGCCAGCAGCCCACACAGGGAACGTTCACCCCTCCACTTT.

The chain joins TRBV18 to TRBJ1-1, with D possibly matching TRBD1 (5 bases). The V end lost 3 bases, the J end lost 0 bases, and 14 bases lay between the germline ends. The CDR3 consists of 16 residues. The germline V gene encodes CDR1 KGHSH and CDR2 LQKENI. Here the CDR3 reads CASSPPTAGLNTEAFF. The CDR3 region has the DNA TGTGCCAGCTCACCTCCTACGGCGGGGCTGAACACTGAAGCTTTCTTT.

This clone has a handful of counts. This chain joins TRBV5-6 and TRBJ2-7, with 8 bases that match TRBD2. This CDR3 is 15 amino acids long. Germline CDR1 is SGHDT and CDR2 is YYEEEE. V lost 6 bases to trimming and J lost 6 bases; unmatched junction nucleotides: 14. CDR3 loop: CASTTGGGPRAEQYF. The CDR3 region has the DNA TGTGCCAGCACCACCGGGGGGGGACCGAGGGCCGAGCAGTACTTC. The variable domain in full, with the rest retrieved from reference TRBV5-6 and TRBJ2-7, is DAGVTQSPTHLIKTRGQQVTLRCSPKSGHDTVSWYQQALGQGPQFIFQYYEEEERQRGNFPDRFSGHQFPNYSSELNVNALLLGDSALYLCASTTGGGPRAEQYFGPGTRLTVT.

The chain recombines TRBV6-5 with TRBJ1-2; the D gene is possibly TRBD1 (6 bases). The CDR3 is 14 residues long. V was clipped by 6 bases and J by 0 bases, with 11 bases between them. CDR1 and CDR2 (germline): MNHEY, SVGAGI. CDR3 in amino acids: CASSRGAANYGYTF. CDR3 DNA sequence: TGTGCCAGCAGCCGGGGGGCAGCTAACTATGGCTACACCTTC.

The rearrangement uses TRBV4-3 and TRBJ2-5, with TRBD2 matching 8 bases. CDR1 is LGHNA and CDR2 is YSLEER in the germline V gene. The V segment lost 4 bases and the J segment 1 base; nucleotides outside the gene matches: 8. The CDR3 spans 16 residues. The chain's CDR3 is CASSPWLAGLQETQYF. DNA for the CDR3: TGCGCCAGCAGCCCCTGGCTAGCGGGCCTCCAAGAGACCCAGTACTTC.

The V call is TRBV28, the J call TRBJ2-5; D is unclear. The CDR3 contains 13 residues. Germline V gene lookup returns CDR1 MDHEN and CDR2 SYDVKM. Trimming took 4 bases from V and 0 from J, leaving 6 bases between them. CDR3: CASSYFHQETQYF. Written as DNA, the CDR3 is TGTGCCAGCAGTTACTTCCACCAAGAGACCCAGTACTTC.

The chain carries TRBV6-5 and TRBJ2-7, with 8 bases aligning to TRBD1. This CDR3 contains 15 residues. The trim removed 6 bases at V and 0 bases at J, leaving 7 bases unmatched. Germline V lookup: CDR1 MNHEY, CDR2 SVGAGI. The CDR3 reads CASRSTGESSYEQYF. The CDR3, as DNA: TGTGCCAGCAGATCGACAGGGGAGAGCTCCTACGAGCAGTACTTC.

The CDR3 sequence: CASSGLAEVPNTGELFF. The CDR3 bases are TGTGCCAGCAGTGGTCTAGCGGAAGTACCGAACACCGGGGAGCTGTTTTTT. V usage is TRBV25-1 and J usage is TRBJ2-2; 7 bases line up with TRBD2. V lost 4 bases, J lost 0 bases, and 8 bases stayed unmatched. CDR1 and CDR2 from the germline V gene are MGHDK and SYGVNS. The CDR3 contains 17 residues.

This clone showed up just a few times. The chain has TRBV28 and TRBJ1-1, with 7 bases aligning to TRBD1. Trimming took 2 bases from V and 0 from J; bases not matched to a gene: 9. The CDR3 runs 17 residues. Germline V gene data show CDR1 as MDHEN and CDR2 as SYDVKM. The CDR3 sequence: CASSLEGRTGVNTEAFF. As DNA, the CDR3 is TGTGCCAGCAGTTTAGAAGGCAGAACAGGGGTGAACACTGAAGCTTTCTTT.

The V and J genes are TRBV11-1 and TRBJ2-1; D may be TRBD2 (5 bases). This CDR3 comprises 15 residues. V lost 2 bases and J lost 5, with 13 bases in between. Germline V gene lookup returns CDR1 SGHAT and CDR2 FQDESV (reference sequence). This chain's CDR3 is CASSLQRMMNNEQFF. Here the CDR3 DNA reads TGTGCCAGCAGCTTACAGCGGATGATGAACAATGAGCAGTTCTTC.

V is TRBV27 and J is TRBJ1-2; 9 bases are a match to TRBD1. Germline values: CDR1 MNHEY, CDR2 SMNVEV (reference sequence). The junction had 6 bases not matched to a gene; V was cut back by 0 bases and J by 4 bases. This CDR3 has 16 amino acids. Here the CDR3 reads CASSLSPGQGSYGYTF. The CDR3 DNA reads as TGTGCCAGCAGTTTATCCCCGGGACAGGGATCCTATGGCTACACCTTC.

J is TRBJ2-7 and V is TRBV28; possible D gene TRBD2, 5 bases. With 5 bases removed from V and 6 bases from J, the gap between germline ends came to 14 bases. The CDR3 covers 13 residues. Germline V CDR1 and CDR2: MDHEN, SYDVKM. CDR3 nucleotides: TGTGCCAGCAGTCTAGGACTGCCCCCCGAGCAGTACTTC. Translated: CASSLGLPPEQYF.

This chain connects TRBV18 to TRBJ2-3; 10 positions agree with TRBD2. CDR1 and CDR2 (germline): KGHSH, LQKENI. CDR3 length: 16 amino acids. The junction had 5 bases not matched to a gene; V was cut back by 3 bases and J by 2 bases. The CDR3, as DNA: TGTGCCAGCTCACCCTCACTAGCGGGAATCACAGATACGCAGTATTTT. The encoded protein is CASSPSLAGITDTQYF.

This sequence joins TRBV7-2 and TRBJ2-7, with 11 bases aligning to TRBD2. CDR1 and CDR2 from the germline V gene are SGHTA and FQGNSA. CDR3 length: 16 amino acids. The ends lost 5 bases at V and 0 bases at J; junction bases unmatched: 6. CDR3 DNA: TGTGCCAGCAGCGTTACGGGGACTAGCGGCTCCTACGAGCAGTACTTC. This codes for CASSVTGTSGSYEQYF.

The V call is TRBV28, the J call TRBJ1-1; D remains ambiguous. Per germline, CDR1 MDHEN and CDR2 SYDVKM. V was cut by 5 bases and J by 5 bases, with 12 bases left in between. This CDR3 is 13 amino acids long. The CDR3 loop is CASSEDWDTEAFF. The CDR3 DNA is TGTGCCAGCAGTGAGGACTGGGATACTGAAGCTTTCTTT.

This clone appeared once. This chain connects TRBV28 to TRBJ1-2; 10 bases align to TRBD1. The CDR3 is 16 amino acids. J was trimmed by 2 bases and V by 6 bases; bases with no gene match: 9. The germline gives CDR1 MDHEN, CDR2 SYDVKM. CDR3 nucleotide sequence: TGTGCCAGCAGGCGACCGGGACAGGGGATCAACTATGGCTACACCTTC. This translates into CASRRPGQGINYGYTF.

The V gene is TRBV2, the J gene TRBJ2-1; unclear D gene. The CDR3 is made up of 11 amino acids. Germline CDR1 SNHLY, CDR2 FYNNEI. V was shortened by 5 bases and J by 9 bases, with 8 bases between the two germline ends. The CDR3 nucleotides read TGTGCCAGCAGTAATTTGAGTGAGCAGTTCTTC. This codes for CASSNLSEQFF.

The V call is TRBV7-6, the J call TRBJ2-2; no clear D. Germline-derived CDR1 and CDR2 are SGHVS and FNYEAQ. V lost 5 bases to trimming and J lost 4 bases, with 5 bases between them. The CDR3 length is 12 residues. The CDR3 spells CASSLFTGELFF. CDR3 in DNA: TGTGCCAGCAGCCTGTTCACCGGGGAGCTGTTTTTT.

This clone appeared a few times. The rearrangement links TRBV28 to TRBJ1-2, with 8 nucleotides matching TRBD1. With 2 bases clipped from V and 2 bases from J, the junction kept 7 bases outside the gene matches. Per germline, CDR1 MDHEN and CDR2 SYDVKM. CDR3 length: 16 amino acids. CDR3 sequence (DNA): TGTGCCAGCAGTTTAGAGATACAGGGGGGAAACTATGGCTACACCTTC. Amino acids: CASSLEIQGGNYGYTF.

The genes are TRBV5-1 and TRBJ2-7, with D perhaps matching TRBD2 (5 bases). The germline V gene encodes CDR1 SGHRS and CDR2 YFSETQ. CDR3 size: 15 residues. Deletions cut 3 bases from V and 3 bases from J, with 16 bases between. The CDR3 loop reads CASSSSPEGVYEQYF. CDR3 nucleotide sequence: TGCGCCAGCAGCTCGAGCCCCGAGGGAGTCTACGAGCAGTACTTC.

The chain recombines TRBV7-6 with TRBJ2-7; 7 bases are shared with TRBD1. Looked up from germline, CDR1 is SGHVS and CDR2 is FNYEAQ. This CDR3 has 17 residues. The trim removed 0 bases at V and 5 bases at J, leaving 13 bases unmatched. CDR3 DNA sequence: TGTGCCAGCAGCTTAGCCCTCGGGCAGGGGGTCGATAACGAGCAGTACTTC. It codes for CASSLALGQGVDNEQYF. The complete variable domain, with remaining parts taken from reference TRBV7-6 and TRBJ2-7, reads GAGVSQSPRYKVTKRGQDVALRCDPISGHVSLYWYRQALGQGPEFLTYFNYEAQQDKSGLPNDRFSAERPEGSISTLTIQRTEQRDSAMYRCASSLALGQGVDNEQYFGPGTRLTVT.

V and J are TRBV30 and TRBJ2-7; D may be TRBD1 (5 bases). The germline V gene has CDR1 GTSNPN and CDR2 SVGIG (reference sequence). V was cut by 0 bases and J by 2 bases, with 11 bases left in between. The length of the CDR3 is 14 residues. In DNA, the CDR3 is TGTGCCTGGAGTGTAGGACACTACCCCTACGAGCAGTACTTC. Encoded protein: CAWSVGHYPYEQYF.

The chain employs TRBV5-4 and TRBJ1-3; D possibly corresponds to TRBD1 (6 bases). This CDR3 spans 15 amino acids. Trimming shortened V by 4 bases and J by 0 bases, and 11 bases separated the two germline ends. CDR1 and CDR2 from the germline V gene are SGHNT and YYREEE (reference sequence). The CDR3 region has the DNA TGTGCCAGCAGCAGACAGGCCGGCTCTGGAAACACCATATATTTT. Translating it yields CASSRQAGSGNTIYF.

The CDR3 DNA is TGCGCCAGCAGTGAGGTGGCGGCCGGGGGGGATACGCAGTATTTT. It yields the protein CASSEVAAGGDTQYF. The gene calls are TRBV10-2 and TRBJ2-3, with 7 nucleotides matching TRBD2. This CDR3 has 15 residues. V was clipped by 2 bases and J by 6 bases; unmatched bases: 8. Germline assignment: CDR1 WSHSY and CDR2 SAAADI.

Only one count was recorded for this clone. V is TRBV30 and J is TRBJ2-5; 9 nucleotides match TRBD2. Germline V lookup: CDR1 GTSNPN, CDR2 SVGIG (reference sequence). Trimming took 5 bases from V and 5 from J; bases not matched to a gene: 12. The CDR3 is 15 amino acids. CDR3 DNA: TGTGCCTGGGTTAGCGGGAGTCGGTTGCGGGAGACCCAGTACTTC. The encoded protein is CAWVSGSRLRETQYF.